The 18 T cell receptor beta chains below come from one sample, sequenced in a study of blood T cell repertoires in COVID-19. The repertoire was sequenced with immunoSEQ multiplex PCR; TCRdb's copy has only in-frame clones and lacks some. Counted here are 230,000 or so clones, approximately 88% occurring once; the ten biggest clones make up roughly 2.4%. The material sequenced was PBMCs or T cells enriched from blood (not recorded which). The receptors stem from a woman in her 40s with acute COVID-19.

As concerns this clone: At the DNA level, this CDR3 is encoded by other sequences in the same sample as well. The rearrangement links TRBV6-5 to TRBJ1-1; weak D call: TRBD1 (6 bases). Germline V lookup: CDR1 MNHEY, CDR2 SVGAGI. The CDR3 has 14 residues. V dropped 5 bases and J dropped 1 base, with 11 bases sitting between them. CDR3 nucleotides: TGTGCCAGCAGTCTAACAGGGCCGAACACTGAAGCTTTCTTT. Its translation is CASSLTGPNTEAFF.

V gene TRBV7-9 combines with J gene TRBJ1-6; 10 bases are shared with TRBD1. Germline V gene data show CDR1 as SEHNR and CDR2 as FQNEAQ (reference sequence). With V trimmed by 5 bases and J by 7 bases, 8 bases remained unmatched. The CDR3 totals 16 residues. CDR3: CASSRLTGQGNSPLHF. The CDR3 region has the DNA TGTGCCAGCAGCCGTCTGACGGGACAGGGGAATTCACCCCTCCACTTT.

With respect to this clone: A read error may produce the germline difference seen at one junction end. This chain joins TRBV4-3 and TRBJ1-4; tentative D call: TRBD1 (5 bases). There are 17 residues in the CDR3. Germline V gene data show CDR1 as LGHNA and CDR2 as YSLEER. In DNA form, the CDR3 reads TGCGCCAGCAGCCAAGCTGGGGGAAGCGGGACTAATGAAAAATTGTTTTTT. Translation: CASSQAGGSGTNEKLFF.

This clone showed up just once. V and J are TRBV11-2 and TRBJ2-3; 8 nucleotides align to TRBD1. With 5 bases clipped from V and 4 bases from J, the junction kept 5 bases outside the gene matches. Germline CDR1 is SGHAT and CDR2 is FQNNGV. The CDR3 totals 14 residues. CDR3 sequence: CASSVHRGADTQYF. The CDR3 DNA is TGTGCCAGCAGCGTCCACAGGGGGGCAGATACGCAGTATTTT.

The chain combines TRBV5-4 with TRBJ2-7, with D possibly TRBD1 on 5 matching bases. The CDR3 runs to 13 residues. V was pared by 3 bases and J by 3 bases, with 10 bases between. Germline assignment: CDR1 SGHNT and CDR2 YYREEE (reference sequence). Written as DNA, the CDR3 is TGTGCCAGCAGCTCGCCAGGGTACTACGAGCAGTACTTC. Residues: CASSSPGYYEQYF.

The chain uses TRBV10-1 and TRBJ2-6; D uncertain. The CDR3 is 16 amino acids. Trimming cost V 2 bases and J 0 bases, with 8 bases left between them. From germline, CDR1 is WNHNN and CDR2 SYGVQD (reference sequence). The CDR3, as DNA: TGCGCCAGCAGTGAGCGGAGATCCTCTGGGGCCAACGTCCTGACTTTC. This encodes CASSERRSSGANVLTF.

This clone was recorded only once. The genes are TRBV5-6 and TRBJ2-7; a possible D gene is TRBD2 (8 bases). The CDR3 has 15 amino acids. The germline V and J ends were trimmed by 4 bases and 0 bases, with 14 bases remaining between them. Germline V gene sequence: CDR1 SGHDT, CDR2 YYEEEE. The CDR3 loop reads CASSREGAVSYEQYF. DNA for the CDR3: TGTGCCAGCAGCCGGGAGGGGGCTGTCTCCTACGAGCAGTACTTC.

The J gene is TRBJ1-6, the V gene TRBV4-2; weak D call: TRBD1 (6 bases). The CDR3 runs 16 residues. Looked up from germline, CDR1 is LGHNA and CDR2 is YNFKEQ. The ends were cut back, 5 bases at V and 7 bases at J, with 18 bases in the middle. The CDR3 spells CASSGPGGQGNSPLHF. In DNA, the CDR3 is TGTGCCAGCAGCGGGCCCGGCGGGCAGGGGAATTCACCCCTCCACTTT.

This clone is a singleton in its sample. V gene TRBV9 combines with J gene TRBJ2-1; 9 positions match TRBD2. From germline, CDR1 is SGDLS and CDR2 YYNGEE. V gave up 3 bases and J gave up 3 bases; unmatched junction bases: 4. This CDR3 contains 15 residues. CDR3 region: CASSALSGSYNEQFF. CDR3 DNA sequence: TGTGCCAGCAGCGCGCTTAGCGGGAGCTACAATGAGCAGTTCTTC.

The chain combines TRBV19 with TRBJ2-2, with TRBD1 matching 8 bases. V trimming: 5 bases; J trimming: 1 base; junction bases outside the gene matches: 3. Germline V gives CDR1 LNHDA, CDR2 SQIVND (reference sequence). The CDR3 is 15 amino acids. As DNA, the CDR3 is TGTGCCAGTAGTCCCGACAGGGGGAACACCGGGGAGCTGTTTTTT. Encoded protein: CASSPDRGNTGELFF. The variable domain in full, with the rest retrieved from reference TRBV19 and TRBJ2-2, is DGGITQSPKYLFRKEGQNVTLSCEQNLNHDAMYWYRQDPGQGLRLIYYSQIVNDFQKGDIAEGYSVSREKKESFPLTVTSAQKNPTAFYLCASSPDRGNTGELFFGEGSRLTVL.

This clone was observed a single time. The CDR3 loop is CASSQDYRLAADTQYF. The CDR3 bases are TGCGCCAGCAGCCAAGATTACAGACTAGCGGCTGATACGCAGTATTTT. The chain links TRBV4-1 to TRBJ2-3, with 9 bases lining up with TRBD2. The CDR3 spans 16 residues. Per germline, CDR1 MGHRA and CDR2 YSYEKL. V gave up 0 bases and J gave up 6 bases; unmatched junction bases: 7.

A single count supports this clone. The gene calls are TRBV12-5 and TRBJ1-5; D gene unclear. This CDR3 contains 12 residues. V lost 1 base to trimming and J lost 7 bases, with 5 bases between them. The V gene's germline CDR1 is LGHNT and CDR2 FRNRAP. The chain's CDR3 is CASGLDRQPQHF. The CDR3, as DNA: TGTGCTAGTGGTTTGGACCGGCAGCCCCAGCATTTT.

The sample holds a few counts of this clone. The chain is built from TRBV21-1 and TRBJ2-7; TRBD2 is the table's D call and was not checked against the DNA. TRBV21-1 has pseudogene status. CDR3 length equals 17 residues. The CDR3 sequence: CASSKGSGLAESYEQYV. CDR3 bases: TGTGCCAGCAGCAAAGGGAGTGGGCTAGCGGAGTCCTACGAGCAGTACGTC.

The chain combines TRBV30 with TRBJ1-1; a possible D gene is TRBD1 (6 bases). The CDR3 has 13 amino acids. The germline CDR1 and CDR2 sequences are GTSNPN and SVGIG (reference sequence). Trimming shortened V by 0 bases and J by 6 bases, and 11 bases separated the two germline ends. CDR3 nucleotides: TGTGCCTGGAGTGTAGGGGGAGGGGCTGAAGCTTTCTTT. Its translation: CAWSVGGGAEAFF.

J is TRBJ2-7 and V is TRBV6-5; perhaps TRBD2 as D (5 bases). Germline assignment: CDR1 MNHEY and CDR2 SVGAGI. This CDR3 has 14 amino acids. With 0 bases removed from V and 6 bases from J, the gap between germline ends came to 12 bases. As DNA, the CDR3 is TGTGCCAGCAGTTACTCTGAGGGTTCGGGCGAGCAGTACTTC. Its translation: CASSYSEGSGEQYF.

The CDR3 region has the DNA TGTGCCAGCTCACCCTCGTACTACGAGCAGTACTTC. It specifies CASSPSYYEQYF. The chain employs TRBV18 and TRBJ2-7; D is unclear. CDR3 length equals 12 residues. V was pared by 3 bases and J by 3 bases, with 6 bases between. Per the germline V gene, CDR1 is KGHSH and CDR2 is LQKENI. Full variable domain (rest looked up from reference TRBV18 and TRBJ2-7): NAGVMQNPRHLVRRRGQEARLRCSPMKGHSHVYWYRQLPEEGLKFMVYLQKENIIDESGMPKERFSAEFPKEGPSILRIQQVVRGDSAAYFCASSPSYYEQYFGPGTRLTVT.

This chain connects TRBV12-1 to TRBJ2-7; the table's D call of TRBD2 was not tested on the DNA. TRBV12-1 is a listed pseudogene. The CDR3 loop spans 16 amino acids. The CDR3 nucleotides read TGTGCCAGCAGCTCCACACCGGGGTTGTCCCCCTACGAGCAGTACTTC. Its protein product is CASSSTPGLSPYEQYF.

This clone has a handful of counts. The CDR3 loop reads CASSARRGTTRYQETQYF. DNA for the CDR3: TGTGCCAGCAGCGCCCGTCGGGGGACTACTCGGTACCAAGAGACCCAGTACTTC. V usage is TRBV6-2 or TRBV6-3 and J usage is TRBJ2-5; 7 bases are a match to TRBD2. With V trimmed by 6 bases and J by 0 bases, 16 bases remained unmatched. Germline V gene lookup returns CDR1 MNHEY and CDR2 SVGEGT. The CDR3 consists of 18 residues.